Shown below are 14 T cell receptor beta chains from a single sample sequenced in a study of cytomegalovirus exposure and HLA in healthy donors. 13 Jbeta primers and 60 Vbeta primers were used for the PCR. TCRdb's table, derived via immunoSEQ multiplex PCR, lists solely in-frame clones and lacks some. This sample yields around 170,000 clones, of which over 80% are seen a single time; roughly 1.5% belongs to the top ten. Sequenced input: PBMCs. The source is a woman between 18 and 29 years old in good health and CMV-seronegative.

This clone was observed once. This chain joins TRBV7-9 and TRBJ1-5; D is perhaps TRBD1 (6 bases). The CDR3 totals 17 residues. CDR1 is SEHNR and CDR2 is FQNEAQ in the germline V gene (reference sequence). The germline V and J ends were trimmed by 2 bases and 3 bases, with 17 bases remaining between them. The CDR3 bases are TGTGCCAGCAGCTTAACGGGACACCGGGGACCCAATCAGCCCCAGCATTTT. Translation gives CASSLTGHRGPNQPQHF.

This chain links TRBV14 with TRBJ2-3; TRBD1 matches 8 bases. This CDR3 has 15 amino acids. V lost 4 bases to trimming and J lost 6 bases; unmatched junction nucleotides: 9. CDR1 and CDR2 (germline): SGHDN, FVKESK. The CDR3 region has the DNA TGTGCCAGCAGCCCGCAAATGACAGGGGTGGATACGCAGTATTTT. Protein product: CASSPQMTGVDTQYF.

The chain combines TRBV10-3 with TRBJ1-5; D uncertain. V lost 3 bases and J 5 bases, leaving 8 bases between the germline ends. The V gene's germline CDR1 is ENHRY and CDR2 SYGVKD. This CDR3 has 13 amino acids. DNA of the CDR3: TGTGCCATCAGTGAATCGGAGGATCAGCCCCAGCATTTT. Translated: CAISESEDQPQHF.

The rearrangement uses TRBV6-5 and TRBJ2-7, with TRBD1 identical over 7 bases. Germline loops: CDR1 MNHEY, CDR2 SVGAGI. J was trimmed by 2 bases and V by 6 bases; bases with no gene match: 10. There are 15 residues in the CDR3. CDR3 DNA: TGTGCCAGCAGGGCGAACAGGGGCCAAACCTACGAGCAGTACTTC. Translating it yields CASRANRGQTYEQYF.

The chain is built from TRBV12-1 and TRBJ1-3; TRBD1 reflects the table's D call only, with no check against the DNA. TRBV12-1 represents a pseudogene. The CDR3 extends over 20 amino acids. The CDR3 sequence is CASILRLPGTGNTRGNTIYF. The CDR3 DNA sequence: TGTGCCAGCATCTTACGGCTCCCAGGGACAGGGAATACTAGGGGAAACACCATATATTTT.

V gene TRBV7-2 combines with J gene TRBJ2-5; D gene uncertain. This CDR3 comprises 11 residues. From germline, CDR1 is SGHTA and CDR2 FQGNSA. V shed 4 bases and J shed 4 bases, with 4 bases lying between them. The DNA for the CDR3 is TGTGCCAGCAGCTCCGGAGAGACCCAGTACTTC. This sequence encodes CASSSGETQYF.

CDR3 sequence: CASSSLRGDPNSPLHF. The CDR3 nucleotides read TGTGCCAGCAGTTCTCTCCGGGGGGACCCGAATTCACCCCTCCACTTT. V is TRBV6-6 and J is TRBJ1-6; possible D gene TRBD1, 5 bases. CDR1 is MNHNY and CDR2 is SVGAGI in the germline V gene (reference sequence). Trimming stripped 4 bases from V and 7 bases from J, with 17 bases between. The length of the CDR3 is 16 residues.

The genes are TRBV29-1 and TRBJ2-7; D might be TRBD1 (5 bases). The V gene's germline CDR1 is SQVTM and CDR2 ANQGSEA. Trimming removed 3 bases from V and 2 bases from J, with 11 bases in between. This CDR3 is 13 amino acids long. The chain's CDR3 is CSVEGQGTYEQYF. The CDR3 DNA is TGCAGCGTTGAGGGGCAGGGAACCTACGAGCAGTACTTC.

This clone was counted only a few times. CDR3 nucleotide sequence: TGTGCCAGCAGTTACCTCCGGGGTGGTGTGGGAGAAAAACTGTTTTTT. It specifies CASSYLRGGVGEKLFF. This chain connects TRBV6-5 to TRBJ1-4, with no clear D. This CDR3 spans 16 amino acids. CDR1 MNHEY and CDR2 SVGAGI come from the germline V gene. Trimming stripped 2 bases from V and 8 bases from J, with 18 bases between.

This clone appeared a few times. J is TRBJ1-1 and V is TRBV18; D may be TRBD1 (6 bases). In germline, CDR1 is KGHSH, CDR2 LQKENI. V was cut by 4 bases and J by 1 base, with 22 bases left in between. CDR3 length: 18 amino acids. In DNA, the CDR3 is TGTGCCAGCTCACGGGCCGGACAGCGAGAAATTTGGAACACTGAAGCTTTCTTT. Protein product: CASSRAGQREIWNTEAFF.

The chain couples TRBV29-1 to TRBJ2-3; 8 nucleotides agree with TRBD1. CDR1 and CDR2 from the germline V gene are SQVTM and ANQGSEA. The CDR3 loop spans 13 amino acids. The V segment lost 6 bases and the J segment 0 bases; nucleotides outside the gene matches: 2. This CDR3 reads CSVTGASTDTQYF. DNA for the CDR3: TGCAGCGTGACAGGGGCAAGCACAGATACGCAGTATTTT.

A remark on this clone: Its ends do not fully match the called genes, so a read error is possible. The V gene is TRBV10-3, the J gene TRBJ1-5; 8 nucleotides match TRBD1. Germline values: CDR1 ENHRY, CDR2 SYGVKD. CDR3 length equals 17 residues. CDR3 region: CAIGDRGNGYSNQPQHF. CDR3 DNA: TGTGCCATCGGTGACAGGGGCAATGGGTATAGCAATCAGCCCCAGCATTTT.

The chain recombines TRBV19 with TRBJ2-7; D is uncertain. This CDR3 contains 13 residues. The V end was cut by 4 bases, the J end by 4 bases, with 11 bases between. The V gene's germline CDR1 is LNHDA and CDR2 SQIVND (reference sequence). The CDR3 DNA sequence: TGTGCCAGTAGTAGCGGCAGAGATTACGAGCAGTACTTC. It specifies CASSSGRDYEQYF. The full variable domain, rest sourced from reference TRBV19 and TRBJ2-7, is DGGITQSPKYLFRKEGQNVTLSCEQNLNHDAMYWYRQDPGQGLRLIYYSQIVNDFQKGDIAEGYSVSREKKESFPLTVTSAQKNPTAFYLCASSSGRDYEQYFGPGTRLTVT.

The chain recombines TRBV19 with TRBJ2-3; 7 nucleotides match TRBD2. The CDR3 totals 16 residues. Germline CDR1 is LNHDA and CDR2 is SQIVND (reference sequence). The junction had 8 bases not matched to a gene; V was cut back by 5 bases and J by 0 bases. The CDR3 sequence: CASSFRLASSTDTQYF. CDR3 nucleotide sequence: TGTGCCAGTAGTTTCCGACTAGCCTCTAGCACAGATACGCAGTATTTT.